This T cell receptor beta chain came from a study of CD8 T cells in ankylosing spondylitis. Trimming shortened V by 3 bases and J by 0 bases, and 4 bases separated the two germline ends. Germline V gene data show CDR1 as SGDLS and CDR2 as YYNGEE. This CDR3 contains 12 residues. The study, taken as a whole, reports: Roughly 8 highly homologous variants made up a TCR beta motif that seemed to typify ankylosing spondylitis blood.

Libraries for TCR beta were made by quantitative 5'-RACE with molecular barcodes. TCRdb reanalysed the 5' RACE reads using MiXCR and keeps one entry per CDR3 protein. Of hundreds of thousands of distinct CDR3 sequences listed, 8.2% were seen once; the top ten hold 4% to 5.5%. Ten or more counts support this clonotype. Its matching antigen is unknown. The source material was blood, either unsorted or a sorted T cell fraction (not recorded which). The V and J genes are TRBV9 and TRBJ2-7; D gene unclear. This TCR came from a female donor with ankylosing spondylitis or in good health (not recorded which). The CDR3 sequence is CASSDNSYEQYF. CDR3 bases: TGTGCCAGCAGCGACAACTCCTACGAGCAGTACTTC. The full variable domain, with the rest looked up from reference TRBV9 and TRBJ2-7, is DSGVTQTPKHLITATGQRVTLRCSPRSGDLSVYWYQQSLDQGLQFLIQYYNGEERAKGNILERFSAQQFPDLHSELNLSSLELGDSALYFCASSDNSYEQYFGPGTRLTVT.